One and the same sample provided the 27 T cell receptor beta chains below, sequenced in a study of shared clonotypes between healthy human individuals. Sequencing used immunoSEQ multiplex PCR; TCRdb keeps in-frame clones, though not all of them. The repertoire holds about 2.4 million clones, with more than 85% as singletons. The sequencing sample was made of naive CD4+ T cells from PBMCs. The subset is: CD45RA+ positively selected. These receptors originate from a man aged 18 to 29 in good health. Some clones in this sample may be carry-over from other donors' samples.

The gene calls are TRBV6-6 and TRBJ2-1, with 11 nucleotides matching TRBD2. The V segment lost 6 bases and the J segment 9 bases; nucleotides outside the gene matches: 7. Germline values: CDR1 MNHNY, CDR2 SVGAGI (reference sequence). CDR3 length equals 14 residues. CDR3 sequence reads: CASSQLAGDVEQFF. The CDR3 region has the DNA TGTGCCAGCAGCCAACTAGCGGGAGATGTTGAGCAGTTCTTC.

The V gene is TRBV18, the J gene TRBJ2-2; no clear D gene. This CDR3 is built from 15 residues. CDR1 is KGHSH and CDR2 is LQKENI in the germline V gene. With 2 bases removed from V and 5 bases from J, the gap between germline ends came to 12 bases. CDR3 sequence (DNA): TGTGCCAGCTCACCATCGAGACAAGCAACCGGGGAGCTGTTTTTT. Amino acid sequence: CASSPSRQATGELFF. The full variable domain, its missing parts supplied by reference TRBV18 and TRBJ2-2, is NAGVMQNPRHLVRRRGQEARLRCSPMKGHSHVYWYRQLPEEGLKFMVYLQKENIIDESGMPKERFSAEFPKEGPSILRIQQVVRGDSAAYFCASSPSRQATGELFFGEGSRLTVL.

The chain recombines TRBV30 with TRBJ1-3; 8 bases match TRBD1. CDR3 size: 14 residues. V shed 1 base and J 4 bases; nucleotides not matched to a gene: 3. CDR1 GTSNPN and CDR2 SVGIG come from the germline V gene (reference sequence). CDR3 residues: CAWSAGQGGNTIYF. The DNA of the CDR3 is TGTGCCTGGAGTGCCGGACAGGGAGGAAACACCATATATTTT. Based on the CDR3 plus reference TRBV30 and TRBJ1-3, the full variable domain is SQTIHQWPATLVQPVGSPLSLECTVEGTSNPNLYWYRQAAGRGLQLLFYSVGIGQISSEVPQNLSASRPQDRQFILSSKKLLLSDSGFYLCAWSAGQGGNTIYFGEGSWLTVV.

In its sample, this clone was seen once. This sequence joins TRBV5-1 and TRBJ2-1; no firm D call. The CDR3 totals 14 residues. V lost 6 bases and J lost 1, with 11 bases in between. From germline, CDR1 is SGHRS and CDR2 YFSETQ. The CDR3 bases are TGCGCCAGCACGCTCGTCGCGTCCTACAATGAGCAGTTCTTC. Protein: CASTLVASYNEQFF.

The CDR3 sequence is CASSEEGGFYSNQPQHF. CDR3 DNA sequence: TGTGCCAGCAGTGAAGAGGGGGGTTTTTATAGCAATCAGCCCCAGCATTTT. V is TRBV2 and J is TRBJ1-5; possible D gene TRBD1, 6 bases. Germline assignment: CDR1 SNHLY and CDR2 FYNNEI. This CDR3 has 17 residues. Trimming cost V 1 base and J 0 bases, with 13 bases left between them.

The chain uses TRBV27 and TRBJ2-6, with 7 bases aligning to TRBD1. Germline V lookup: CDR1 MNHEY, CDR2 SMNVEV (reference sequence). The CDR3 consists of 18 residues. The trim removed 5 bases at V and 0 bases at J, leaving 10 bases unmatched. The CDR3 sequence is CASSPWTGFPSGANVLTF. The CDR3 DNA reads as TGTGCCAGCAGTCCATGGACAGGTTTCCCCTCTGGGGCCAACGTCCTGACTTTC.

V and J are TRBV6-4 and TRBJ2-2, with TRBD1 identical over 11 bases. Germline V gene data show CDR1 as MRHNA and CDR2 as SNTAGT. The CDR3 has 16 residues. V dropped 0 bases and J dropped 4; count of bases not matched to a gene: 1. CDR3 in amino acids: CASSDSGTGGTGELFF. The CDR3 nucleotides read TGTGCCAGCAGTGACTCAGGGACAGGGGGCACCGGGGAGCTGTTTTTT.

This clone was counted a single time. The chain employs TRBV5-6 and TRBJ1-1; D is perhaps TRBD1 (6 bases). The CDR3 is 15 residues long. Germline assignment: CDR1 SGHDT and CDR2 YYEEEE. Trimming removed 3 bases from V and 4 bases from J, with 16 bases in between. The CDR3 loop reads CASSSQGPLGTEAFF. CDR3 coding DNA: TGTGCCAGCAGCTCCCAGGGGCCCCTGGGCACTGAAGCTTTCTTT.

In its sample, this clone was seen once. The chain links TRBV28 to TRBJ1-1; D possibly corresponds to TRBD1 (6 bases). The length of the CDR3 is 12 residues. Trimming took off 5 bases at V and 8 bases at J, with 12 bases between the two ends. Germline loops: CDR1 MDHEN, CDR2 SYDVKM. CDR3 in amino acids: CASSKTGYEAFF. The CDR3 DNA is TGTGCCAGCAGTAAAACAGGGTACGAAGCTTTCTTT. Full variable domain (missing parts from reference TRBV28 and TRBJ1-1): DVKVTQSSRYLVKRTGEKVFLECVQDMDHENMFWYRQDPGLGLRLIYFSYDVKMKEKGDIPEGYSVSREKKERFSLILESASTNQTSMYLCASSKTGYEAFFGQGTRLTVV.

The V call is TRBV15, the J call TRBJ2-2; D remains unclear. The CDR3 length is 15 residues. Per the germline V gene, CDR1 is LNHNV and CDR2 is YYDKDF (reference sequence). V lost 4 bases to trimming and J lost 4 bases, with 13 bases between them. Written as DNA, the CDR3 is TGTGCCACCAGCAAGGAGACACCCGGCACCGGGGAGCTGTTTTTT. This codes for CATSKETPGTGELFF.

This clone has only one observation. J is TRBJ2-7 and V is TRBV9, with a weak D call TRBD1 (6 bases). V lost 5 bases and J 6 bases, leaving 18 bases between the germline ends. CDR1 SGDLS and CDR2 YYNGEE come from the germline V gene. The CDR3 consists of 14 residues. The CDR3 region has the DNA TGTGCCAGCAGTGTACAGGGTCCTCCCGGCGAGCAGTACTTC. It specifies CASSVQGPPGEQYF. The whole variable domain, filled in from reference TRBV9 and TRBJ2-7, reads DSGVTQTPKHLITATGQRVTLRCSPRSGDLSVYWYQQSLDQGLQFLIQYYNGEERAKGNILERFSAQQFPDLHSELNLSSLELGDSALYFCASSVQGPPGEQYFGPGTRLTVT.

This clone occurred once. This chain uses TRBV15 with TRBJ2-3; weak D call: TRBD2 (5 bases). Trimming stripped 2 bases from V and 3 bases from J, with 12 bases between. The CDR3 is 15 residues long. Germline V CDR1 and CDR2: LNHNV, YYDKDF (reference sequence). CDR3 residues: CATSRLAGVTDTQYF. CDR3 DNA: TGTGCCACCAGCAGACTAGCAGGAGTGACAGATACGCAGTATTTT.

The chain links TRBV18 to TRBJ2-1; D remains ambiguous. This CDR3 region has 15 residues. Trimming took 6 bases from V and 4 from J, leaving 16 bases between them. In germline, CDR1 is KGHSH, CDR2 LQKENI. The CDR3 DNA reads as TGTGCCAGCTCTCTTCTCGAGGTTTCGTACAATGAGCAGTTCTTC. Its protein product is CASSLLEVSYNEQFF.

This clone has a single count. The gene calls are TRBV5-1 and TRBJ1-1; TRBD1 agrees at 8 bases. The CDR3 covers 16 residues. The V and J ends lost 0 bases and 4 bases, in that order; junction bases with no gene match: 8. Germline CDR1 and CDR2: SGHRS and YFSETQ. The CDR3 DNA reads TGCGCCAGCAGCTTGGCTGGACAGGGAGGGGGCACTGAAGCTTTCTTT. It is translated as CASSLAGQGGGTEAFF.

This chain uses TRBV19 with TRBJ2-6; D not certain. Trimming took off 4 bases at V and 2 bases at J, with 9 bases between the two ends. Germline CDR1 reads LNHDA; CDR2 reads SQIVND (reference sequence). The CDR3 has 15 residues. CDR3 region: CASSTPNPGANVLTF. In DNA, the CDR3 is TGTGCCAGTAGTACACCCAATCCTGGGGCCAACGTCCTGACTTTC.

This chain uses TRBV7-3 with TRBJ2-2, with 8 bases fitting TRBD1. The CDR3 loop spans 13 amino acids. The germline V gene encodes CDR1 SGHTA and CDR2 FQGTGA. Trimming cost V 4 bases and J 7 bases; bases outside gene matches: 2. The CDR3 reads CASSSDRGGELFF. DNA of the CDR3: TGTGCCAGCAGCTCCGACAGGGGCGGGGAGCTGTTTTTT.

The CDR3 loop is CASSERRTASTDTQYF. The CDR3 region has the DNA TGTGCCAGCAGTGAAAGGCGGACCGCTAGCACAGATACGCAGTATTTT. The genes are TRBV2 and TRBJ2-3; D remains unclear. The CDR3 sequence is 16 residues long. The V end lost 2 bases, the J end lost 0 bases, and 12 bases lay between the germline ends. The germline V gene encodes CDR1 SNHLY and CDR2 FYNNEI.

This clone was recorded only once. This sequence joins TRBV5-1 and TRBJ2-1; the match to TRBD1 covers 7 bases. With 6 bases clipped from V and 6 bases from J, the junction kept 9 bases outside the gene matches. The V gene's germline CDR1 is SGHRS and CDR2 YFSETQ. This CDR3 has 14 residues. Here the CDR3 reads CASKDPGQSNEQFF. CDR3 DNA: TGCGCCAGCAAGGACCCGGGACAGAGCAATGAGCAGTTCTTC.

Note on this clone: Other nucleotide sequences from this sample produce the same CDR3. This rearrangement joins TRBV5-1 to TRBJ2-7, with TRBD1 matching 9 bases. The junction had 7 bases not matched to a gene; V was cut back by 8 bases and J by 1 base. CDR1 SGHRS and CDR2 YFSETQ come from the germline V gene. The CDR3 contains 14 residues. The CDR3 DNA follows: TGCGCCAGTCGGGGACAGGGCGCATCCTACGAGCAGTACTTC. Residues: CASRGQGASYEQYF.

V gene TRBV4-1 combines with J gene TRBJ2-7; no definite D call. The CDR3 runs 18 residues. The germline V gene has CDR1 MGHRA and CDR2 YSYEKL. V gave up 4 bases and J gave up 1 base, with 23 bases separating them. The CDR3 coding sequence is TGCGCCAGCAGCCGACGTGACCGGGTCCCAGGAAGGTCCTACGAGCAGTACTTC. Residues: CASSRRDRVPGRSYEQYF.

The J gene is TRBJ1-3, the V gene TRBV28; D uncertain. Germline CDR1 and CDR2: MDHEN and SYDVKM. V lost 5 bases, J lost 2 bases, and 16 bases lay in between. The CDR3 runs to 16 residues. The CDR3 DNA sequence: TGTGCCAGCAGTCGGAACGCGATCACTACTGGAAACACCATATATTTT. This translates into CASSRNAITTGNTIYF.

The chain employs TRBV28 and TRBJ1-6, with D perhaps matching TRBD1 (5 bases). The CDR3 is 12 residues long. V gave up 2 bases and J gave up 10 bases, with 6 bases separating them. The V gene's germline CDR1 is MDHEN and CDR2 SYDVKM. CDR3 amino acids: CASSLRDSPLHF. The CDR3 DNA reads TGTGCCAGCAGTTTACGGGACTCACCCCTCCACTTT.

V usage is TRBV7-9 and J usage is TRBJ2-6; 8 bases map to TRBD2. The trim removed 8 bases at V and 3 bases at J, leaving 9 bases unmatched. The CDR3 spans 16 residues. CDR1 SEHNR and CDR2 FQNEAQ come from the germline V gene (reference sequence). Here the CDR3 DNA reads TGTGCCAGCTTTAAGGACGGGAGGGTTGGGGCCAACGTCCTGACTTTC. Protein product: CASFKDGRVGANVLTF.

The chain is built from TRBV9 and TRBJ2-1, with TRBD1 matching 10 bases. This CDR3 spans 18 amino acids. Losses at the gene ends were 0 bases for V and 4 bases for J; bases not matched to a gene: 10. Germline CDR1 SGDLS, CDR2 YYNGEE. The CDR3 nucleotides read TGTGCCAGCAGCGTAGCGGGCGGGGGGACAGGGGCTTACAATGAGCAGTTCTTC. Translating it yields CASSVAGGGTGAYNEQFF.

The rearrangement joins TRBV10-1 to TRBJ2-1, with TRBD2 matching 12 bases. CDR1 WNHNN and CDR2 SYGVQD come from the germline V gene (reference sequence). The CDR3 runs 16 residues. Trimming took 6 bases from V and 6 from J; bases not matched to a gene: 9. This CDR3 reads CASRTGTSGRINEQFF. The DNA for the CDR3 is TGCGCCAGCAGGACCGGGACTAGCGGGCGGATCAATGAGCAGTTCTTC.

V gene TRBV28 combines with J gene TRBJ2-7; the D gene is possibly TRBD1 (5 bases). Germline CDR1 MDHEN, CDR2 SYDVKM. The CDR3 contains 15 residues. V lost 6 bases to trimming and J lost 6 bases, with 21 bases between them. The CDR3 DNA reads TGTGCCAGCAGAACCCCAGGGCGCGTGGTGGGCGAGCAGTACTTC. As protein: CASRTPGRVVGEQYF.

The rearrangement links TRBV18 to TRBJ2-5, with a possible D match to TRBD1 (6 bases). V was clipped by 3 bases and J by 1 base, with 9 bases between them. Germline CDR1 reads KGHSH; CDR2 reads LQKENI. CDR3 size: 14 residues. The CDR3 region is CASSPRGTQETQYF. The CDR3 coding sequence is TGTGCCAGCTCACCCAGGGGAACCCAAGAGACCCAGTACTTC.